These 20 T cell receptor beta chains came from one sample sequenced in a study of blood T cell repertoires in COVID-19. The protocol was immunoSEQ multiplex PCR, while the TCRdb copy is restricted to in-frame clones and leaves out a portion. Of about 160,000 clones listed, 80% are singletons. What was sequenced was PBMCs or T cells enriched from blood (not recorded which). The receptor source for this set is a middle-aged man who had recovered from COVID-19.

V gene TRBV2 combines with J gene TRBJ2-1; D may be TRBD2 (5 bases). Per germline, CDR1 SNHLY and CDR2 FYNNEI. Trimming pared 8 bases from V and 8 bases from J, leaving 13 bases between. CDR3 length: 12 amino acids. CDR3 protein: CASGLPFHEQFF. CDR3 in DNA: TGTGCCAGCGGACTGCCCTTCCATGAGCAGTTCTTC.

This chain joins TRBV5-4 and TRBJ2-5; the D is unclear. Per germline, CDR1 SGHNT and CDR2 YYREEE (reference sequence). This CDR3 is built from 13 residues. Trimming took 2 bases from V and 5 from J, leaving 10 bases between them. CDR3 sequence reads: CASSFSTRETQYF. CDR3 bases: TGTGCCAGCAGCTTCTCCACCCGGGAGACCCAGTACTTC.

CDR3 sequence: CASRGGTNTEAFF. The CDR3 DNA is TGTGCCAGCCGCGGGGGTACGAACACTGAAGCTTTCTTT. J is TRBJ1-1 and V is TRBV3-1 (or the pseudogene TRBV3-2), with D possibly TRBD1 on 5 matching bases. With 8 bases removed from V and 1 base from J, the gap between germline ends came to 11 bases. The CDR3 contains 13 residues. CDR1 and CDR2 (germline): LGHDT, YNNKEL (reference sequence).

This clone has only one observation. The chain recombines TRBV19 with TRBJ1-2; weak D call: TRBD1 (5 bases). The CDR3 runs to 11 residues. V lost 8 bases to trimming and J lost 2 bases, with 6 bases between them. CDR1 is LNHDA, CDR2 SQIVND, per germline (reference sequence). This CDR3 is CASRQNYGYTF. For the CDR3, the DNA is TGTGCCAGTCGACAGAACTATGGCTACACCTTC. The full variable domain, completed using reference TRBV19 and TRBJ1-2, is DGGITQSPKYLFRKEGQNVTLSCEQNLNHDAMYWYRQDPGQGLRLIYYSQIVNDFQKGDIAEGYSVSREKKESFPLTVTSAQKNPTAFYLCASRQNYGYTFGSGTRLTVV.

J is TRBJ1-4 and V is TRBV6-5; 8 nucleotides agree with TRBD1. The CDR3 is 15 residues long. The V and J ends lost 7 bases and 4 bases, in that order; junction bases with no gene match: 8. Germline V lookup: CDR1 MNHEY, CDR2 SVGAGI. The CDR3 sequence: CASKHRDRLNEKLFF. The CDR3 DNA sequence: TGTGCCAGCAAACACCGGGACAGGCTTAATGAAAAACTGTTTTTT.

The V and J genes are TRBV3-1 (or the pseudogene TRBV3-2) and TRBJ1-1; 8 positions match TRBD1. There are 17 residues in the CDR3. Germline V CDR1 and CDR2: LGHDT, YNNKEL (reference sequence). V shed 6 bases and J 2 bases; nucleotides not matched to a gene: 14. The chain's CDR3 is CASRQWTGPLSNTEAFF. Written as DNA, the CDR3 is TGTGCCAGCAGGCAATGGACAGGGCCCTTATCTAACACTGAAGCTTTCTTT.

This chain links TRBV6-5 with TRBJ2-1; D unresolved. This CDR3 region has 14 residues. Trimming cost V 4 bases and J 8 bases, with 15 bases left between them. Germline CDR1 and CDR2: MNHEY and SVGAGI. The CDR3 sequence: CASSLRVGRDEQFF. The CDR3 DNA follows: TGTGCCAGCAGTTTGCGAGTCGGTCGGGATGAGCAGTTCTTC.

Ten or more counts support this clone. The chain is built from TRBV4-2 and TRBJ2-1; 7 bases align to TRBD2. V shed 5 bases and J 5 bases; nucleotides not matched to a gene: 6. CDR1 and CDR2 (germline): LGHNA, YNFKEQ. This CDR3 has 14 residues. The CDR3, as DNA: TGTGCCAGCAGCGGGGGGGTAGCGGACAATGAGCAGTTCTTC. It specifies CASSGGVADNEQFF.

The CDR3 DNA reads TGTGCCAGCAGCCAGTCTCAGGGGGATCAGCCCCAGCATTTT. Encoded protein: CASSQSQGDQPQHF. This sequence joins TRBV3-1 (or the pseudogene TRBV3-2) and TRBJ1-5; 7 nucleotides match TRBD1. There are 14 residues in the CDR3. The germline CDR1 and CDR2 sequences are LGHDT and YNNKEL (reference sequence). V was pared by 3 bases and J by 5 bases, with 4 bases of the junction left unmatched.

The chain combines TRBV6-5 with TRBJ1-3; D is unclear. The CDR3 loop spans 14 amino acids. The germline V and J ends were trimmed by 3 bases and 2 bases, with 8 bases remaining between them. Germline V gene sequence: CDR1 MNHEY, CDR2 SVGAGI. DNA of the CDR3: TGTGCCAGCAGTTATGGGCTTGCTGGAAACACCATATATTTT. Protein sequence: CASSYGLAGNTIYF.

This chain uses TRBV11-2 with TRBJ1-4, with TRBD1 as a possible D gene (5 bases). CDR3 length: 16 residues. Germline-derived CDR1 and CDR2 are SGHAT and FQNNGV. V lost 5 bases and J lost 4, with 17 bases in between. The CDR3 protein is CASSLGARLLNEKLFF. DNA of the CDR3: TGTGCCAGCAGCCTAGGGGCCCGCCTCCTTAATGAAAAACTGTTTTTT. Full variable domain (remainder filled in from reference TRBV11-2 and TRBJ1-4): EAGVAQSPRYKIIEKRQSVAFWCNPISGHATLYWYQQILGQGPKLLIQFQNNGVVDDSQLPKDRFSAERLKGVDSTLKIQPAKLEDSAVYLCASSLGARLLNEKLFFGSGTQLSVL.

J is TRBJ2-2 and V is TRBV5-4, with a weak D call TRBD2 (5 bases). The CDR3 runs to 15 residues. Trimming left V 0 bases short and J 6 bases short, with 12 bases between. Germline V gene lookup returns CDR1 SGHNT and CDR2 YYREEE (reference sequence). Written as DNA, the CDR3 is TGTGCCAGCAGCTTGGACCTAGCCGGCCCCGGGGAGCTGTTTTTT. As protein: CASSLDLAGPGELFF.

The rearrangement uses TRBV7-2 and TRBJ2-1, with 9 bases identical to TRBD2. Germline V gives CDR1 SGHTA, CDR2 FQGNSA. V gave up 3 bases and J gave up 1 base; unmatched junction bases: 4. The CDR3 covers 16 residues. CDR3 region: CASSFSSGGSYNEQFF. Written as DNA, the CDR3 is TGTGCCAGCAGCTTCAGTAGCGGGGGTTCCTACAATGAGCAGTTCTTC.

This clone was seen only once. The genes are TRBV12-2 and TRBJ2-7; the table's D call, TRBD2, has no DNA check behind it. TRBV12-2 is tagged as a pseudogene. The length of the CDR3 is 14 residues. CDR3 residues: CASRLVSSACEQYF. In DNA form, the CDR3 reads TGTGCAAGTCGCTTAGTCAGTAGCGCCTGCGAGCAGTACTTC.

The chain recombines TRBV7-9 with TRBJ1-6; 8 positions match TRBD1. The V segment lost 5 bases and the J segment 7 bases; nucleotides outside the gene matches: 4. Germline V gene lookup returns CDR1 SEHNR and CDR2 FQNEAQ (reference sequence). The CDR3 is made up of 14 amino acids. The CDR3 DNA reads as TGTGCCAGCAGCCCGACAGGGGTCAATTCACCCCTCCACTTT. Amino acids: CASSPTGVNSPLHF.

The V gene is TRBV27, the J gene TRBJ2-5; TRBD2 matches at 11 bases. This CDR3 comprises 16 residues. After removal of 6 bases from V and 7 bases from J, the junction contained 13 bases not matched to a gene. Per germline, CDR1 MNHEY and CDR2 SMNVEV (reference sequence). CDR3 region: CASSLTPVLAGVTQYF. Written as DNA, the CDR3 is TGTGCCAGCAGCCTTACCCCGGTACTAGCGGGGGTGACCCAGTACTTC.

This clone was detected a few times. The chain employs TRBV10-1 and TRBJ1-4, with 12 bases matching TRBD1. Losses at the gene ends were 0 bases for V and 8 bases for J; bases not matched to a gene: 7. There are 17 residues in the CDR3. Germline CDR1 is WNHNN and CDR2 is SYGVQD (reference sequence). The DNA of the CDR3 is TGCGCCAGCAGTGAGTCGGGACAGGGGGCGTCTTACGAAAAACTGTTTTTT. The encoded protein is CASSESGQGASYEKLFF.

This clone was seen more than once but under ten times. The chain is built from TRBV20-1 and TRBJ1-1, with D possibly TRBD1 on 6 matching bases. The length of the CDR3 is 14 residues. V gave up 3 bases and J gave up 4 bases, with 15 bases separating them. Germline lookup yields CDR1 DFQATT and CDR2 SNEGSKA (reference sequence). The CDR3 DNA follows: TGCAGTGCTAGTAGGGGGGGCAGGGGCACTGAAGCTTTCTTT. This sequence encodes CSASRGGRGTEAFF.

J is TRBJ1-1 and V is TRBV3-1 (or the pseudogene TRBV3-2), with 7 bases lining up with TRBD1. The CDR3 length is 13 residues. Per the germline V gene, CDR1 is LGHDT and CDR2 is YNNKEL (reference sequence). V lost 4 bases, J lost 7 bases, and 6 bases stayed unmatched. CDR3 loop: CASSLQGLNEAFF. The CDR3 DNA reads as TGTGCCAGCAGCCTACAGGGGTTGAATGAAGCTTTCTTT.

The chain combines TRBV2 with TRBJ1-2; D is unclear. This CDR3 is built from 15 residues. Trimming pared 3 bases from V and 7 bases from J, leaving 18 bases between. Germline V gene data show CDR1 as SNHLY and CDR2 as FYNNEI. The CDR3 region is CASSDQGGLYVGYTF. The CDR3 nucleotides are TGTGCCAGCAGTGACCAAGGCGGCCTCTATGTTGGCTACACCTTC. The full variable domain, its missing parts supplied by reference TRBV2 and TRBJ1-2, is EPEVTQTPSHQVTQMGQEVILRCVPISNHLYFYWYRQILGQKVEFLVSFYNNEISEKSEIFDDQFSVERPDGSNFTLKIRSTKLEDSAMYFCASSDQGGLYVGYTFGSGTRLTVV.